Listed below are T cell receptor beta chains from one sample, sequenced in a study of T-cell memory formation after mild COVID-19. Each CDR3 protein gets one entry after TCRdb re-called the 5' RACE reads with MiXCR. This table holds fewer than 450,000 distinct CDR3 sequences, about 24% found once. The sample comprised PBMCs or a T cell subset sorted from them (not recorded which). Receptors originate from an adult woman who had mild COVID-19 (a few samples of this study predate the infection). Cell type and time point are not known. CDR3s include the opening cysteine and the closing phenylalanine or tryptophan. A D gene is named only where the DNA matches it firmly. Size is omitted from some rows. Given values are once, few, many or a class for expanded clones.

>TRBJ2-1|-|-|TRBV3-1
TGTGCCAGCAGCCAAGATTGGCGCTCCTACAATGAGCAGTTCTTC
CASSQDWRSYNEQFF
>TRBJ2-2|-|TRBD1|TRBV27
TGTGCCAGCAGGCCGGCGGGCAGGGGGCTGTTGGACGGGGAGCTGTTTTTT
CASRPAGRGLLDGELFF
>TRBJ1-2|few|TRBD1|TRBV5-1
TGCGCCAGCAGCCCCTCGGGACAGGACGATGGCTACACCTTC
CASSPSGQDDGYTF
>TRBJ1-5|-|-|TRBV2
TGTGCCAGCAGAGCCCCGGGGGGAAACAATCAGCCCCAGCATTTT
CASRAPGGNNQPQHF
>TRBJ2-1|-|TRBD2|TRBV12-3/TRBV12-4
TGTGCCAGCAGTCCCGGGGGACTAGTTTCCGGGCCCCGCAATGAGCAGTTCTTC
CASSPGGLVSGPRNEQFF
>TRBJ1-5|many|-|TRBV29-1
TGCAGCGTTGCTGAGAATAGCAATCAGCCCCAGCATTTT
CSVAENSNQPQHF
>TRBJ2-7|few|TRBD1|TRBV7-9
TGTGCCAGCAGCCCCCAGAGACCGGGACAGGGGGCGCGGGAGCAGTACTTC
CASSPQRPGQGAREQYF
>TRBJ2-3|-|-|TRBV12-3/TRBV12-4
TGTGCCAGCACCTGGCGGGGCCGAACAGATACGCAGTATTTT
CASTWRGRTDTQYF
>TRBJ2-5|few|-|TRBV24-1
TGTGCCACCAGTAGCCCTTCTGATTGGACCCAGTACTTC
CATSSPSDWTQYF
>TRBJ1-2|once|-|TRBV5-5
TGTGCCAGCAGCTTGTATCCGGATTTAGCTAACTATGGCTACACCTTC
CASSLYPDLANYGYTF
>TRBJ2-7|-|TRBD1|TRBV2
TGTGCCAGCAGCCGACAGGGGCCCTCCTACGAGCAGTACTTC
CASSRQGPSYEQYF
>TRBJ2-1|few|TRBD2|TRBV12-3/TRBV12-4
TGTGCCAGCAGTTTGCGGCTAGCGGGAGTACTAAAAAATGAGCAGTTCTTC
CASSLRLAGVLKNEQFF
>TRBJ2-1|once|-|TRBV2
TGTGCCAGCAGTGTTGACGGGAATGAGCAGTTCTTC
CASSVDGNEQFF
>TRBJ2-5|few|-|TRBV24-1
TGTGCCACCAGTGAGGGGACGGTACAAGAGACCCAGTACTTC
CATSEGTVQETQYF
>TRBJ2-5|few|TRBD2|TRBV20-1
TGCAGTGCTAGAGATGTGGCGGGGGGCTATCAAGAGACCCAGTACTTC
CSARDVAGGYQETQYF
>TRBJ1-5|few|-|TRBV20-1
TGCAGTGCTAGTAGATTGGGACGGACTGCTAGCAATCAGCCCCAGCATTTT
CSASRLGRTASNQPQHF
>TRBJ2-7|few|TRBD1|TRBV6-6
TGTGCCAGCAGGCAAGGGACAGGGCAATACGAGCAGTACTTC
CASRQGTGQYEQYF
>TRBJ2-6|-|-|TRBV6-5
TGTGCCAGCAGTTACTGGGGATCTGGGGCCAACGTCCTGACTTTC
CASSYWGSGANVLTF
>TRBJ1-6|few|-|TRBV6-2/TRBV6-3
TGTGCCAGCAGTTACTACGAGGTCCAGACGTCACCCCTCCACTTT
CASSYYEVQTSPLHF
>TRBJ2-2|-|TRBD1|TRBV24-1
TGTGCCACCAGTGATTGGACAGGGGATACCGGGGAGCTGTTTTTT
CATSDWTGDTGELFF
>TRBJ2-5|-|-|TRBV4-2
TGTGCCAGCAGCCAAGACCAGGGGGGGGGCGCGGAGACCCAGTACTTC
CASSQDQGGGAETQYF
>TRBJ2-2|-|-|TRBV4-3
TGCGCCAGCAGCCAAGACGGCAGCCCCACCGGGGAGCTGTTTTTT
CASSQDGSPTGELFF
>TRBJ2-1|few|-|TRBV12-3/TRBV12-4
TGTGCCAGCAGTCCCATGGGTAGCGAAGGTTACAATGAGCAGTTCTTC
CASSPMGSEGYNEQFF
>TRBJ2-2|-|-|TRBV9
TGTGCCAGCAGCGTAGGACTAGTCGACGGGGAGCTGTTTTTT
CASSVGLVDGELFF
>TRBJ1-4|many|TRBD1|TRBV29-1
TGCAGCGCTTACAGGGGAACTAATGAAAAACTGTTTTTT
CSAYRGTNEKLFF
>TRBJ2-1|-|-|TRBV3-1
TGTGCCAGCAGCCAATCAACAGGTTACAATGAGCAGTTCTTC
CASSQSTGYNEQFF
>TRBJ1-1|few|-|TRBV12-3/TRBV12-4
TGTGCCAGCAGGGCTCTGGGGAGAAACACTGAAGCTTTCTTT
CASRALGRNTEAFF
>TRBJ2-7|-|TRBD2|TRBV12-3/TRBV12-4
TGTGCCAGCACCCGGGGGGACCGATTGTGGGAGCAGTACTTC
CASTRGDRLWEQYF
>TRBJ1-3|-|-|TRBV10-3
TGTGCCATCAGTGCTCCCCTTGGAAACACCATATATTTT
CAISAPLGNTIYF
>TRBJ2-3|-|-|TRBV15
TGTGCCACCAGCGTAGGACAGAGAACAGATACGCAGTATTTT
CATSVGQRTDTQYF
>TRBJ1-2|few|-|TRBV6-5
TGTGCCAGCAGCTACCAGCGGTCCGGTGGCTACACCTTC
CASSYQRSGGYTF
>TRBJ1-1|-|-|TRBV4-2
TGTGCCAGCAGCCATACAGGGCTGAACACTGAAGCTTTCTTT
CASSHTGLNTEAFF
>TRBJ2-2|many|-|TRBV4-2
TGTGCCAGCAGCCACCAGGAACGACAAACCGGGGAGCTGTTTTTT
CASSHQERQTGELFF
>TRBJ1-6|-|-|TRBV7-3
TGTGCCAGCAGCTATGGTTGGAATTCACCCCTCCACTTT
CASSYGWNSPLHF
>TRBJ1-1|once|-|TRBV29-1
TGCAGCGTTGATACCAGGGAAGGAGCGGACACTGAAGCTTTCTTT
CSVDTREGADTEAFF
>TRBJ2-2|-|-|TRBV10-3
TGTGCCATCGGACAGCTAGACACCGGGGAGCTGTTTTTT
CAIGQLDTGELFF
>TRBJ1-2|-|-|TRBV27
TGTGCCAGCAGTTCCGACAACTATGGCTACACATTC
CASSSDNYGYTF
>TRBJ2-4|few|-|TRBV14
TGTGCCAGCAGCCAAGATCGGGGAGCTATTCAGTACTTC
CASSQDRGAIQYF
>TRBJ2-7|-|-|TRBV12-3/TRBV12-4
TGTGCCAGCAGTTTGGGGTGGGGATCGGACGAGCAGTACTTC
CASSLGWGSDEQYF
>TRBJ1-6|-|-|TRBV27
TGTGCCAGCAGTTTATTAGGCAGCTCCTATGCACCCCTCCACTTT
CASSLLGSSYAPLHF